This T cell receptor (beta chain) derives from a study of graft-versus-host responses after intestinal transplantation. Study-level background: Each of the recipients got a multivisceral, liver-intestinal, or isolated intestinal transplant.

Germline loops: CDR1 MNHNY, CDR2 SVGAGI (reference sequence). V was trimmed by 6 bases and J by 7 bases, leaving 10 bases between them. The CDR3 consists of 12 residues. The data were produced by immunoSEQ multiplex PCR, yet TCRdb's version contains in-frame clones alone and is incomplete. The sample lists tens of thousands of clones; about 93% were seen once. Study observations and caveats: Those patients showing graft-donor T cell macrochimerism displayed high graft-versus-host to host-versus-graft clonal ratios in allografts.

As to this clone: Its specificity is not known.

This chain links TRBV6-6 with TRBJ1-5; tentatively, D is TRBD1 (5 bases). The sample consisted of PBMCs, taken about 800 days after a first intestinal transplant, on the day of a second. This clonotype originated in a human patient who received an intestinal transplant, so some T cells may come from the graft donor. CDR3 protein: CASSPGTQPQHF. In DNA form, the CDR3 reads TGTGCCAGCAGCCCAGGGACCCAGCCCCAGCATTTT.